Listed below are T cell receptor beta chains from one sample, sequenced in a study of cytomegalovirus exposure and HLA in healthy donors. Clones were sequenced by immunoSEQ multiplex PCR, and TCRdb holds only the in-frame ones, with some missing. The sample consists of a few hundred thousand clones, roughly 89% of them appearing once. Sequencing used PBMCs. The receptor source for this set is a young woman in good health and CMV-seronegative. Each CDR3 is given with its conserved first and last residue. The D gene is left open where the match is weak. Rows give clone size only sometimes, using once, few, many, or a class for an expanded clone.

clone_size j_call v_call d_call cdr3_nt cdr3_aa
NA TRBJ1-1 TRBV30 NA TGTGCCTGGAGTTCTTTGGCGAACACTGAAGCTTTCTTT CAWSSLANTEAFF
NA TRBJ1-2 TRBV7-3 NA TGTGCCAGCAGCCCCTATGGAGGGGACGGCTACACCTTC CASSPYGGDGYTF
few TRBJ2-2 TRBV6-4 NA TGTGCCAGCAGTGTCGGGACACACACCGGGGAGCTGTTTTTT CASSVGTHTGELFF
NA TRBJ1-5 TRBV5-5 TRBD1 TGTGCCAGCAGCCAACAGGGGAATCAGCCCCAGCATTTT CASSQQGNQPQHF
NA TRBJ1-2 TRBV5-1 TRBD1 TGCGCCAGCAGCCCCCGGACAGGGGACGGTTATGGCTACACCTTC CASSPRTGDGYGYTF
NA TRBJ1-4 TRBV4-3 TRBD1 TGCGCCAGCAGCCAAGGAGGGACAGGGGGCGGGTTTGGGGAAAAACTGTTTTTT CASSQGGTGGGFGEKLFF
NA TRBJ2-7 TRBV10-2 TRBD2 TGCGCCAGCAGTCGGACACTAGCGGGGGGACTTGAGCAGTACTTC CASSRTLAGGLEQYF
few TRBJ2-1 TRBV4-1 TRBD1 TGCGCCAGCAGCCAAGAGACAGGGAGCGATGAGCAGTTCTTC CASSQETGSDEQFF
NA TRBJ1-5 TRBV5-1 TRBD1 TGCGCCAGGAAAAGACGGGACAGATATAGCAATCAGCCCCAGCATTTT CARKRRDRYSNQPQHF
NA TRBJ2-1 TRBV29-1 NA TGCAGCGTTGAATCTGTCTCCAATGAGCAGTTCTTC CSVESVSNEQFF
NA TRBJ1-4 TRBV7-9 NA TGTGCCAGCAGCTTACTAGGGGGTGCTGAAAAACTGTTTTTT CASSLLGGAEKLFF
NA TRBJ2-7 TRBV10-3 TRBD1 TGTGCCATCAGTGAGTCGGGACAGGGGTGGGAGCAGTACTTC CAISESGQGWEQYF
few TRBJ2-7 TRBV9 NA TGTGCCAGCAGCGACAGGGATTCCGAGCAGTACTTC CASSDRDSEQYF
once TRBJ2-2 TRBV5-1 NA TGCGCCAGCAGCTTAACAGTGATGAACACCGGGGAGCTGTTTTTT CASSLTVMNTGELFF
NA TRBJ2-5 TRBV4-3 TRBD2 TGCGCCAGCAGCCAAGATCCCTCGACTAGCGGGGGGGCACAGACCCAGTACTTC CASSQDPSTSGGAQTQYF
NA TRBJ1-2 TRBV19 NA TGTGCCAGTACCGATTGGACTGACTATGGCTACACCTTC CASTDWTDYGYTF
NA TRBJ2-2 TRBV5-6 NA TGTGCCAGTCAGGAACCGAACACCGGGGAGCTGTTTTTT CASQEPNTGELFF
once TRBJ2-3 TRBV7-9 TRBD2 TGTGCCAGCAGACCTCCAGCGGGGGCCAGCACAGATACGCAGTATTTT CASRPPAGASTDTQYF
NA TRBJ2-3 TRBV4-1 NA TGCGCCAGCAGGCAGTATAGCCGCCCAGATACGCAGTATTTT CASRQYSRPDTQYF
NA TRBJ1-1 TRBV2 TRBD1 TGTGCCAGCTCGAGGGGGCTACTAATAATGAACACTGAAGCTTTCTTT CASSRGLLIMNTEAFF
few TRBJ1-5 TRBV6-5 TRBD1 TGTGCCAGCAGCCGAACAGGGGGCGCGGATCAGCCCCAGCATTTT CASSRTGGADQPQHF
once TRBJ1-4 TRBV5-8 TRBD1 TGTGCCAGCAGCTTTACCGGGACAGGGAATGAAAAACTGTTTTTT CASSFTGTGNEKLFF
NA TRBJ2-3 TRBV5-1 TRBD2 TGCGCCAGCAGCTTCGGACTAGCCTCTAGCACAGATACGCAGTATTTT CASSFGLASSTDTQYF
NA TRBJ2-2 TRBV10-3 TRBD1 TGTGCCATCAGTGAGTCCCGGACAGGGGTGGGCACCGGGGAGCTGTTTTTT CAISESRTGVGTGELFF
NA TRBJ1-5 TRBV6-6 TRBD1 TGTGCCAGCAGTTTCGACAGGGGTGGGGATCAGCCCCAGCATTTT CASSFDRGGDQPQHF
NA TRBJ2-1 TRBV6-5 NA TGTGCCAGCAGTAAACAGGGTAGTGAGCAGTTCTTC CASSKQGSEQFF
NA TRBJ2-1 TRBV30 TRBD1 TGTGCCTGGAGTGTAGACAGGGGCAATGAGCAGTTCTTC CAWSVDRGNEQFF
NA TRBJ1-2 TRBV6-6 TRBD1 TGTGCCAGCAGTTACGGGGACAGCCAAGACTATGGCTACACCTTC CASSYGDSQDYGYTF
once TRBJ2-7 TRBV29-1 TRBD2 TGCAGCGTTGAACTGACTAGCGGGGAATTCTCCTACGAGCAGTACTTC CSVELTSGEFSYEQYF
once TRBJ2-5 TRBV10-2 TRBD1 TGCGCCACCGCGGACCCCCGGGACAGCCAAGAGACCCAGTACTTC CATADPRDSQETQYF
NA TRBJ2-7 TRBV9 TRBD1 TGTGCCAGCAGCGCCCGGGACAGGGACTACGAGCAGTACTTC CASSARDRDYEQYF
NA TRBJ2-7 TRBV7-2 TRBD2 TGTGCCAGCAGCCCTAGCGGATCCTACGAGCAGTACTTC CASSPSGSYEQYF
NA TRBJ2-5 TRBV27 NA TGTGCCAGCAGACAGACACCACTTACGACCCAGTACTTC CASRQTPLTTQYF
NA TRBJ1-1 TRBV11-2 NA TGTGCCAGCAGCTTAGTTGGCAACACTGAAGCTTTCTTT CASSLVGNTEAFF
NA TRBJ2-2 TRBV9 NA TGTGCCAGCAGCGTAGTGCCGGGTTCGAACACCGGGGAGCTGTTTTTT CASSVVPGSNTGELFF
NA TRBJ1-1 TRBV28 TRBD1 TGTGCCAGCAGTTTCAGGACAGGGGCCCCTGAAGCTTTCTTT CASSFRTGAPEAFF
NA TRBJ1-1 TRBV5-1 TRBD1 TGCGCCAGCAGCTTCGGACAGGGTTCGAACACTGAAGCTTTCTTT CASSFGQGSNTEAFF
NA TRBJ2-7 TRBV11-2 TRBD1 TGTGCCAGCAGCACAGGGGGGGAGCAGTACTTC CASSTGGEQYF
NA TRBJ1-5 TRBV10-3 NA TGTGCCATCAGTGGGGGGCTGGGGGGCAATCAGCCCCAGCATTTT CAISGGLGGNQPQHF
few TRBJ2-1 TRBV29-1 NA TGCAGCGTTCAGGGGATAATAGGCAACAATGAGCAGTTCTTC CSVQGIIGNNEQFF
NA TRBJ1-4 TRBV10-1 TRBD1 TGCGCCAGCAGTGAAGGGACAGGGCATGAAAAACTGTTTTTT CASSEGTGHEKLFF
NA TRBJ2-3 TRBV4-2 NA TGTGCCAGCAGCCGAAGCCCTGCAGGAGATACGCAGTATTTT CASSRSPAGDTQYF
NA TRBJ1-2 TRBV19 TRBD1 TGTGCCAGTAGTATAAGGGGGACAGGGGTATATGGCTACACCTTC CASSIRGTGVYGYTF
NA TRBJ2-6 TRBV27 NA TGTGCCAGCAGTTTATTTTCAAGCAGGGCTGGGGCCAACGTCCTGACTTTC CASSLFSSRAGANVLTF
NA TRBJ2-1 TRBV10-1 TRBD1 TGCGCCAGCAGCCGTGGACAGGGGAACCACAATGAGCAGTTCTTC CASSRGQGNHNEQFF
NA TRBJ2-2 TRBV7-2 NA TGTGCCAGCAGCTTAGCTGGGGCCAGCACCGGGGAGCTGTTTTTT CASSLAGASTGELFF
NA TRBJ1-2 TRBV7-2 NA TGTGCCAGCAGCTTAAGGACAGTCGATGGCTACACCTTC CASSLRTVDGYTF
NA TRBJ1-6 TRBV7-8 TRBD1 TGTGCCAGCAGCTTAGCGTCAGGGGGACATTCACCCCTCCACTTT CASSLASGGHSPLHF
NA TRBJ1-5 TRBV15 NA TGTGCCACCAGCATGAACCGGGGTAGCAATCAGCCCCAGCATTTT CATSMNRGSNQPQHF
NA TRBJ1-2 TRBV19 TRBD1 TGTGCCAGTAGCCATGACAGGGGGCTGGGAGGCTACACCTTC CASSHDRGLGGYTF
few TRBJ1-5 TRBV11-2 NA TGTGCCAGCAGCTTAGGGGGGACACAGCCCCAGCATTTT CASSLGGTQPQHF
NA TRBJ1-3 TRBV6-1 TRBD1 TGTGCCAGCAAAGGACAGGGGGTTGGAAACACCATATATTTT CASKGQGVGNTIYF
NA TRBJ1-5 TRBV6-1 TRBD1 TGTGCCAGCAGTGCGACAGGGAGCAATCAGCCCCAGCATTTT CASSATGSNQPQHF
NA TRBJ2-7 TRBV28 NA TGTGCCGCCATGGGAGTGGGTCCCACCTACGAGCAGTACTTC CAAMGVGPTYEQYF
NA TRBJ2-1 TRBV2 NA TGTGCCAGCAGTGAAGCTAGGAGAAACAATGAGCAGTTCTTC CASSEARRNNEQFF
NA TRBJ2-3 TRBV10-2 TRBD2 TGCGCCAGCAGTGAGTCAGGAGCGGGGGGGCCGAATACGCAGTATTTT CASSESGAGGPNTQYF
NA TRBJ1-1 TRBV27 TRBD1 TGTGCCAGCAGTTCGGGGACAGTGAGAAGCACTGAAGCTTTCTTT CASSSGTVRSTEAFF
few TRBJ1-1 TRBV5-1 TRBD1 TGCGCCAGCAGGGGTGTGGCAGGGGGAAACACTGAAGCTTTCTTT CASRGVAGGNTEAFF
NA TRBJ1-5 TRBV11-2 NA TGTGCCAGCAGCTTAGATAGGGACTCTATCCAGCATTTT CASSLDRDSIQHF